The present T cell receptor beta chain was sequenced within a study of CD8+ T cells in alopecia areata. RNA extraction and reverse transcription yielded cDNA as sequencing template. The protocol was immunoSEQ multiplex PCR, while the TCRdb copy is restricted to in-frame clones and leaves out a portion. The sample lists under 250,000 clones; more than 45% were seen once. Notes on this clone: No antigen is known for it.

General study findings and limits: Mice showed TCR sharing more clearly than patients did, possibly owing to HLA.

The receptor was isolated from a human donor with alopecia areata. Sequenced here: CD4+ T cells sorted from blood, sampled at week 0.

The CDR3 sequence: CASSHRRGENTGELFF. In DNA form, the CDR3 reads TGTGCCAGCAGCCATCGACGGGGAGAGAACACCGGGGAGCTGTTTTTT. J is TRBJ2-2 and V is TRBV25-1, with a tentative D call TRBD2 (5 bases). V lost 6 bases and J lost 1, with 15 bases in between. The CDR3 is 16 residues long. CDR1 and CDR2 (germline): MGHDK, SYGVNS.